The 11 T cell receptor beta chains below were found in one sample sequenced in a study of blood T cells in healthy people across ages. Primed by a sample-barcoded 5' primer and a J-beta primer mix, a second PCR proceeded for about 6 to 12 cycles. TCRdb reprocessed the 5' RACE reads with MiXCR, giving one entry per CDR3 protein. Among under 800,000 distinct CDR3 sequences listed, around 20% were seen once. The specimen was blood. The origin of the receptors is a man in his 70s in good health.

This clonotype was detected a few times. The chain is built from TRBV15 and TRBJ2-4; TRBD1 aligns across 10 bases. The CDR3 runs 16 residues. V dropped 5 bases and J dropped 4; count of bases not matched to a gene: 8. The germline V gene has CDR1 LNHNV and CDR2 YYDKDF (reference sequence). The CDR3 DNA follows: TGTGCCACCAGCGCTGCTGGGACAGGGGTGAAAAACATTCAGTACTTC. Amino acid sequence: CATSAAGTGVKNIQYF.

As for this clonotype: An end of the junction differs from the germline gene, which may be a read error. The CDR3 DNA follows: TGTGCCAGCAGTCCTTACCCAGGGGGGGGATTAAAAAACATTCAGTGCTTC. It encodes CASSPYPGGGLKNIQCF. The chain links TRBV12-3 or TRBV12-4 to TRBJ2-4; D assignment may be TRBD1 or TRBD2 (7 bases each). This CDR3 region has 17 residues.

This clonotype was observed a few times. A junction end diverges from the germline sequence, so it may reflect a read error. The V and J genes are TRBV29-1 and TRBJ2-7, with 7 bases aligning to TRBD1. The germline V gene has CDR1 SQVTM and CDR2 ANQGSEA. This CDR3 contains 14 residues. This CDR3 reads CSVDKGGRAHEQCF. The CDR3 coding sequence is TGCAGCGTAGACAAAGGGGGCAGGGCCCACGAGCAGTGCTTC.

This chain uses TRBV6-5 with TRBJ1-3, with D hard to call. Germline CDR1 MNHEY, CDR2 SVGAGI. Trimming left V 0 bases short and J 0 bases short, with 12 bases between. The CDR3 extends over 17 amino acids. This CDR3 is CASSYSPSPISGNTIYF. The CDR3 nucleotides read TGTGCCAGCAGTTACTCCCCAAGTCCAATCTCTGGAAACACCATATATTTT.

This clonotype was seen ten or more times. The chain recombines TRBV12-3 or TRBV12-4 with TRBJ1-2; 7 bases are shared with TRBD1. V trimming: 8 bases; J trimming: 6 bases; junction bases outside the gene matches: 21. The CDR3 loop spans 17 amino acids. CDR3 nucleotide sequence: TGTGCCAGCGGCCGGGCGGAAGACAGGGCAGGAAGGGATGGCTACACCTTC. It yields the protein CASGRAEDRAGRDGYTF.

Worth noting for this clonotype: An end of the junction does not agree with germline; a read error may underlie this. The gene calls are TRBV27 and TRBJ2-7, with D perhaps being TRBD1 or TRBD2 (5 bases each). The germline CDR1 and CDR2 sequences are MNHEY and SMNVEV (reference sequence). This CDR3 is built from 14 residues. This CDR3 is CARSYPGRSYEQYF. CDR3 DNA sequence: TGTGCCCGCAGTTATCCAGGGAGATCCTACGAGCAGTACTTC.

In its sample, this clonotype was seen many times. The CDR3 loop is CASSLIRNTGELFF. As DNA, the CDR3 is TGTGCCAGCAGTTTAATACGGAACACCGGGGAGCTGTTTTTT. V and J are TRBV27 and TRBJ2-2, with D uncertain. The ends were cut back, 2 bases at V and 1 base at J, with 5 bases in the middle. This CDR3 has 14 residues. Germline-derived CDR1 and CDR2 are MNHEY and SMNVEV (reference sequence).

This clonotype has just a few counts. The V gene is TRBV25-1, the J gene TRBJ2-7; TRBD2 aligns across 14 bases. Germline values: CDR1 MGHDK, CDR2 SYGVNS. This CDR3 region has 15 residues. V was clipped by 3 bases and J by 4 bases; unmatched bases: 2. The CDR3 region has the DNA TGTGCCAGCAGTGACTGGACTAGCGGGAGGTACGAGCAGTACTTC. Translating it yields CASSDWTSGRYEQYF.

CDR3 in DNA: TGTGCCAGCAGTTTGAACATTCGTCCTAGCGGGAGCATCGAGCAGTACTTC. Translating gives CASSLNIRPSGSIEQYF. V gene TRBV28 combines with J gene TRBJ2-7, with 10 bases lining up with TRBD2. V lost 3 bases to trimming and J lost 6 bases; unmatched junction nucleotides: 14. The CDR3 has 17 residues. From germline, CDR1 is MDHEN and CDR2 SYDVKM.

This clonotype was seen a handful of times. The rearrangement joins TRBV19 to TRBJ2-7; 10 bases map to TRBD1. Germline V gene sequence: CDR1 LNHDA, CDR2 SQIVND (reference sequence). The V segment lost 5 bases and the J segment 4 bases; nucleotides outside the gene matches: 11. The CDR3 is 16 amino acids. CDR3 DNA: TGTGCCAGTAGTGTATCTTCGGGACAGGGGATTTACGAGCAGTACTTC. It codes for CASSVSSGQGIYEQYF. Combining the CDR3 with reference TRBV19 and TRBJ2-7 gives the whole variable domain DGGITQSPKYLFRKEGQNVTLSCEQNLNHDAMYWYRQDPGQGLRLIYYSQIVNDFQKGDIAEGYSVSREKKESFPLTVTSAQKNPTAFYLCASSVSSGQGIYEQYFGPGTRLTVT.

This clonotype appeared a few times. The chain employs TRBV2 and TRBJ2-3; D is unresolved. V was clipped by 8 bases and J by 4 bases, with 16 bases between them. Germline CDR1 SNHLY, CDR2 FYNNEI. There are 14 residues in the CDR3. CDR3 DNA sequence: TGTGCCAGCCTTATTCCAAGGGCCGCAGATACGCAGTATTTT. It is translated as CASLIPRAADTQYF.